A single sample gave rise to the 5 T cell receptor beta chains below, sequenced in a study of identical twins. From the 5' RACE reads, TCRdb called clonotypes with MiXCR, one entry per CDR3 protein. Seen here are 300,000 to 400,000 distinct CDR3 sequences, roughly 10% observed once, and the top ten hold 8.5% to 10%. The material sequenced was naive T cells sorted from blood. The receptor set was obtained from a woman aged 45-65 years in good health.

This clonotype has at least ten counts. The chain combines TRBV12-3 or TRBV12-4 with TRBJ2-1; no firm D call. The ends were cut back, 5 bases at V and 3 bases at J, with 5 bases in the middle. The CDR3 loop spans 12 amino acids. CDR3 bases: TGTGCCAGCAGTCCAGACTACAATGAGCAGTTCTTC. Its translation: CASSPDYNEQFF.

The chain employs TRBV3-1 and TRBJ2-7; 10 nucleotides agree with TRBD1. Germline values: CDR1 LGHDT, CDR2 YNNKEL (reference sequence). The CDR3 is made up of 14 amino acids. The J segment lost 3 bases and the V segment lost 2 bases, leaving 1 base of the junction unmatched. The CDR3 is CASSQWDRGYEQYF. CDR3 nucleotide sequence: TGTGCCAGCAGCCAATGGGACAGGGGCTACGAGCAGTACTTC.

This sequence joins TRBV27 and TRBJ2-1; 9 nucleotides agree with TRBD2. CDR1 is MNHEY and CDR2 is SMNVEV in the germline V gene (reference sequence). The CDR3 has 14 residues. The J segment lost 9 bases and the V segment lost 7 bases, leaving 10 bases of the junction unmatched. The CDR3 DNA reads as TGTGCCAGCATCAGTCTGGCGGGAGGGGTTGAGCAGTTCTTC. Its translation: CASISLAGGVEQFF.

V and J are TRBV29-1 and TRBJ2-5, with unresolved D. Germline V gene data show CDR1 as SQVTM and CDR2 as ANQGSEA. This CDR3 region has 11 residues. V shed 6 bases and J shed 5 bases, with 10 bases lying between them. In nucleotides, the CDR3 is TGCAGCGTCGAGCTAAGGGAGACCCAGTACTTC. This codes for CSVELRETQYF.

This chain links TRBV20-1 with TRBJ1-1; TRBD1 is a possible D gene (6 bases). This CDR3 has 15 residues. Trimming shortened V by 0 bases and J by 0 bases, and 11 bases separated the two germline ends. The germline V gene has CDR1 DFQATT and CDR2 SNEGSKA (reference sequence). The CDR3 DNA follows: TGCAGTGCTAGAGATGGTTGGGACATGAACACTGAAGCTTTCTTT. Amino acid sequence: CSARDGWDMNTEAFF.